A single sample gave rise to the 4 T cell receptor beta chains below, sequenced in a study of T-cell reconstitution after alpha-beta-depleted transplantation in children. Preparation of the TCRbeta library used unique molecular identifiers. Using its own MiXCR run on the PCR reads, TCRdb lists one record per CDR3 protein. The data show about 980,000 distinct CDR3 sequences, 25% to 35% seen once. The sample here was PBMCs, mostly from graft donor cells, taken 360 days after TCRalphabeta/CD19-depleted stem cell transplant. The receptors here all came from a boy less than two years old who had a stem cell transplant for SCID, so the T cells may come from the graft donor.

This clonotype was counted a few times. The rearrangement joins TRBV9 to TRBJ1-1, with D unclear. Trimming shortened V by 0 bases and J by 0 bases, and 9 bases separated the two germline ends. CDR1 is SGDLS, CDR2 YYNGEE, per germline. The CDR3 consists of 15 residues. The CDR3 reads CASSVAGSLNTEAFF. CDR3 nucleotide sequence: TGTGCCAGCAGCGTAGCTGGATCACTGAACACTGAAGCTTTCTTT.

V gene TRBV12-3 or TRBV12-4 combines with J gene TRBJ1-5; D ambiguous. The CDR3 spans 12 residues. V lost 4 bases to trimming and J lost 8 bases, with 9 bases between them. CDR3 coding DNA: TGTGCCAGCAGTTACTGGGTTGAGCCCCAGCATTTT. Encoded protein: CASSYWVEPQHF.

CDR3: CSARDRTYTRKPQHF. The CDR3 nucleotides are TGCAGTGCTAGAGATCGGACCTATACGAGGAAGCCCCAGCATTTT. The chain employs TRBV20-1 and TRBJ1-5, with D unresolved. V lost 0 bases and J 8 bases, leaving 17 bases between the germline ends. Germline lookup yields CDR1 DFQATT and CDR2 SNEGSKA (reference sequence). This CDR3 region has 15 residues.

CDR3 amino acids: CASNHRNRDTGELFF. The CDR3 DNA reads as TGTGCCAGCAATCATAGGAACAGGGACACCGGGGAGCTGTTTTTT. The V call is TRBV7-9, the J call TRBJ2-2; possibly TRBD1 for D (6 bases). There are 15 residues in the CDR3. The V gene lost 7 bases and the J gene lost 3 bases, with 15 bases spanning the gap. CDR1 and CDR2 (germline): SEHNR, FQNEAQ (reference sequence).